This is a list of T cell receptor beta chains from one sample in a study of CD8 T cells in ankylosing spondylitis. TCRdb redid the calling of the 5' RACE reads with MiXCR, one entry per CDR3 protein. The data hold some 23,000 distinct CDR3 sequences, with 2.5% to 3% observed a single time. The sequencing input was blood, either unsorted or a sorted T cell fraction (not recorded which). Receptor source: a female donor with ankylosing spondylitis or in good health (not recorded which). The CDR3 runs from the conserved cysteine through the conserved F or W. D genes are given only for firm matches. Not every row has a clone size; where given, it reads once, few, many or a size class.

clone_size: many; d_call: -; j_call: TRBJ2-4; v_call: TRBV9; cdr3_aa: CASSEGETGGVAKNIQYF; cdr3_nt: TGTGCCAGCAGCGAGGGGGAAACGGGCGGAGTAGCCAAAAACATTCAGTACTTC
clone_size: many; d_call: -; j_call: TRBJ1-4; v_call: TRBV9; cdr3_aa: CASSVASGAEEKLFF; cdr3_nt: TGTGCCAGCAGCGTAGCTTCGGGGGCTGAGGAAAAACTGTTTTTT
clone_size: many; d_call: TRBD2; j_call: TRBJ2-1; v_call: TRBV9; cdr3_aa: CASSTLAGGPGNEQFF; cdr3_nt: TGTGCCAGCAGCACGCTAGCGGGAGGGCCTGGCAATGAGCAGTTCTTC
clone_size: many; d_call: -; j_call: TRBJ2-3; v_call: TRBV9; cdr3_aa: CASSVSQGRTDTQYF; cdr3_nt: TGTGCCAGCAGCGTATCACAGGGCCGCACAGATACGCAGTATTTT
clone_size: many; d_call: -; j_call: TRBJ2-2; v_call: TRBV9; cdr3_aa: CASSVGNTGELFF; cdr3_nt: TGTGCCAGCAGCGTAGGGAACACCGGGGAGCTGTTTTTT
clone_size: medium-sized; d_call: TRBD1; j_call: TRBJ1-1; v_call: TRBV9; cdr3_aa: CASSVGQGVAEAFF; cdr3_nt: TGTGCCAGCAGCGTCGGACAGGGGGTAGCTGAAGCTTTCTTT
clone_size: many; d_call: -; j_call: TRBJ1-2; v_call: TRBV9; cdr3_aa: CASSPSGDNLNYGYTF; cdr3_nt: TGTGCCAGCAGCCCCTCGGGTGACAACCTTAACTATGGCTACACCTTC
clone_size: many; d_call: -; j_call: TRBJ2-7; v_call: TRBV9; cdr3_aa: CASSPSFESYEQYF; cdr3_nt: TGTGCCAGCAGCCCTTCGTTTGAGTCCTACGAGCAGTACTTC
clone_size: many; d_call: TRBD1; j_call: TRBJ2-7; v_call: TRBV9; cdr3_aa: CASSAGQGASYEQYF; cdr3_nt: TGTGCCAGCAGCGCCGGACAGGGAGCCTCCTACGAGCAGTACTTC
clone_size: many; d_call: TRBD2; j_call: TRBJ2-1; v_call: TRBV9; cdr3_aa: CASSVGTSGGAGEQFF; cdr3_nt: TGTGCCAGCAGCGTTGGGACTAGCGGGGGGGCGGGTGAGCAGTTCTTC
clone_size: many; d_call: TRBD1; j_call: TRBJ1-5; v_call: TRBV27; cdr3_aa: CASSYPQGASSNQPQHF; cdr3_nt: TGTGCCAGCAGTTACCCGCAGGGGGCTAGTAGCAATCAGCCCCAGCATTTT
clone_size: many; d_call: TRBD2; j_call: TRBJ2-1; v_call: TRBV9; cdr3_aa: CASSDGLAEGGSYNEQFF; cdr3_nt: TGTGCCAGCAGCGACGGACTAGCGGAGGGGGGCTCCTACAATGAGCAGTTCTTC
clone_size: many; d_call: -; j_call: TRBJ2-2; v_call: TRBV9; cdr3_aa: CASSIRPDPTGELFF; cdr3_nt: TGTGCCAGCAGCATCAGGCCCGACCCCACCGGGGAGCTGTTTTTT
clone_size: many; d_call: -; j_call: TRBJ2-7; v_call: TRBV9; cdr3_aa: CASRLSGTSEQYF; cdr3_nt: TGTGCCAGCAGGTTATCCGGGACAAGCGAGCAGTACTTC
clone_size: many; d_call: -; j_call: TRBJ1-5; v_call: TRBV9; cdr3_aa: CASSASGMGQPQHF; cdr3_nt: TGTGCCAGCAGCGCCTCAGGGATGGGTCAGCCCCAGCATTTT
clone_size: many; d_call: TRBD1; j_call: TRBJ2-3; v_call: TRBV9; cdr3_aa: CASSGDRNTDTQYF; cdr3_nt: TGTGCCAGCAGCGGGGACAGAAACACAGATACGCAGTATTTT
clone_size: many; d_call: TRBD2; j_call: TRBJ2-1; v_call: TRBV9; cdr3_aa: CASSSRIGTSGFNEQFF; cdr3_nt: TGTGCCAGCAGCTCTCGTATCGGGACTAGCGGGTTTAATGAGCAGTTCTTC
clone_size: many; d_call: -; j_call: TRBJ2-5; v_call: TRBV9; cdr3_aa: CASSVDGDPRGVDGTQYF; cdr3_nt: TGTGCCAGCAGCGTCGACGGGGACCCAAGGGGAGTTGACGGGACCCAGTACTTC
clone_size: many; d_call: TRBD1; j_call: TRBJ2-1; v_call: TRBV9; cdr3_aa: CASSVATGAYNEQFF; cdr3_nt: TGTGCCAGCAGCGTAGCGACAGGGGCCTACAATGAGCAGTTCTTC
clone_size: many; d_call: -; j_call: TRBJ2-1; v_call: TRBV9; cdr3_aa: CASSVALGTLSSYNEQFF; cdr3_nt: TGTGCCAGCAGCGTAGCTCTTGGTACCCTTAGCTCCTACAATGAGCAGTTCTTC
clone_size: many; d_call: -; j_call: TRBJ2-3; v_call: TRBV9; cdr3_aa: CASSVGARTSTDTQYF; cdr3_nt: TGTGCCAGCAGCGTAGGGGCCAGGACTAGCACAGATACGCAGTATTTT
clone_size: many; d_call: TRBD2; j_call: TRBJ2-5; v_call: TRBV9; cdr3_aa: CASSVDSGGIRGETQYF; cdr3_nt: TGTGCCAGCAGCGTAGATAGCGGGGGAATTAGGGGAGAGACCCAGTACTTC
clone_size: many; d_call: TRBD2; j_call: TRBJ2-1; v_call: TRBV9; cdr3_aa: CASSVSSGSSYNEQFF; cdr3_nt: TGTGCCAGCAGCGTATCTAGCGGTAGCTCCTACAATGAGCAGTTCTTC
clone_size: few; d_call: -; j_call: TRBJ2-1; v_call: TRBV9; cdr3_aa: CASSEGAGLSYNEQFF; cdr3_nt: TGTGCCAGCAGCGAGGGAGCGGGCCTCTCCTACAATGAGCAGTTCTTC
clone_size: many; d_call: TRBD2; j_call: TRBJ2-3; v_call: TRBV9; cdr3_aa: CASSVDPGGGTDTQYF; cdr3_nt: TGTGCCAGCAGCGTAGACCCGGGGGGGGGCACAGATACGCAGTATTTT
clone_size: many; d_call: -; j_call: TRBJ1-1; v_call: TRBV9; cdr3_aa: CASSVVAGERTEAFF; cdr3_nt: TGTGCCAGCAGCGTAGTCGCGGGGGAGCGCACTGAAGCTTTCTTT
clone_size: many; d_call: TRBD2; j_call: TRBJ2-3; v_call: TRBV9; cdr3_aa: CASSVTSGRTDTQYF; cdr3_nt: TGTGCCAGCAGCGTTACTAGCGGACGCACAGATACGCAGTATTTT
clone_size: many; d_call: -; j_call: TRBJ2-2; v_call: TRBV9; cdr3_aa: CASSSHYTGELFF; cdr3_nt: TGTGCCAGCAGCTCCCATTACACCGGGGAGCTGTTTTTT
clone_size: many; d_call: -; j_call: TRBJ2-7; v_call: TRBV9; cdr3_aa: CASSVAGSTYEQYF; cdr3_nt: TGTGCCAGCAGCGTAGCCGGATCGACCTACGAGCAGTACTTC
clone_size: many; d_call: -; j_call: TRBJ1-1; v_call: TRBV9; cdr3_aa: CASSVGGREAFF; cdr3_nt: TGTGCCAGCAGCGTAGGGGGCAGGGAAGCTTTCTTT
clone_size: many; d_call: -; j_call: TRBJ2-5; v_call: TRBV9; cdr3_aa: CASSARGLSQETQYF; cdr3_nt: TGTGCCAGCAGCGCCCGTGGGTTATCGCAAGAGACCCAGTACTTC
clone_size: medium-sized; d_call: -; j_call: TRBJ1-1; v_call: TRBV9; cdr3_aa: CASSTVMNTEAFF; cdr3_nt: TGTGCCAGCAGCACAGTAATGAACACTGAAGCTTTCTTT
clone_size: -; d_call: TRBD2; j_call: TRBJ2-3; v_call: TRBV9; cdr3_aa: CASSVVPSGGAVTDTQYF; cdr3_nt: TGTGCCAGCAGCGTAGTTCCTAGCGGGGGGGCCGTCACAGATACGCAGTATTTT
clone_size: many; d_call: -; j_call: TRBJ1-2; v_call: TRBV9; cdr3_aa: CASSKEIYGYTF; cdr3_nt: TGTGCCAGCAGTAAAGAGATCTATGGCTACACCTTC
clone_size: many; d_call: -; j_call: TRBJ2-3; v_call: TRBV9; cdr3_aa: CASSPAGAYSTDTQYF; cdr3_nt: TGTGCCAGCAGCCCCGCGGGGGCCTATAGCACAGATACGCAGTATTTT
clone_size: many; d_call: TRBD1; j_call: TRBJ2-3; v_call: TRBV7-4; cdr3_aa: CASSNPVTGAGCDTQYF; cdr3_nt: TGTGCCAGCAGCAACCCCGTGACAGGGGCGGGCTGTGATACGCAGTATTTT
clone_size: many; d_call: -; j_call: TRBJ2-1; v_call: TRBV21-1; cdr3_aa: CASSNKLISYNEQFF; cdr3_nt: TGTGCCAGCAGCAATAAACTAATCTCCTACAATGAGCAGTTCTTC
clone_size: many; d_call: -; j_call: TRBJ2-6; v_call: TRBV9; cdr3_aa: CASSTGPGANVLTF; cdr3_nt: TGTGCCAGCAGCACCGGGCCAGGGGCCAACGTCCTGACTTTC
clone_size: many; d_call: -; j_call: TRBJ2-1; v_call: TRBV9; cdr3_aa: CASSVGVAGEQFF; cdr3_nt: TGTGCCAGCAGCGTAGGGGTAGCAGGCGAGCAGTTCTTC
clone_size: many; d_call: -; j_call: TRBJ1-3; v_call: TRBV9; cdr3_aa: CASSVEGHSGNTIYF; cdr3_nt: TGTGCCAGCAGCGTAGAAGGGCACTCTGGAAACACCATATATTTT
clone_size: many; d_call: -; j_call: TRBJ2-3; v_call: TRBV12-1; cdr3_aa: CASRLQGSGTDTQYF; cdr3_nt: TGTGCCAGCAGACTTCAAGGGTCGGGTACAGATACGCAGTATTTT
clone_size: many; d_call: -; j_call: TRBJ2-2; v_call: TRBV9; cdr3_aa: CASSVVGGTGELFF; cdr3_nt: TGTGCCAGCAGCGTAGTGGGGGGTACCGGGGAGCTGTTTTTT
clone_size: many; d_call: TRBD1; j_call: TRBJ2-2; v_call: TRBV9; cdr3_aa: CASSVGTGQGSTGELFF; cdr3_nt: TGTGCCAGCAGCGTAGGTACAGGACAGGGGAGCACCGGGGAGCTGTTTTTT
clone_size: many; d_call: -; j_call: TRBJ2-1; v_call: TRBV9; cdr3_aa: CASSVDPESSYNEQFF; cdr3_nt: TGTGCCAGCAGCGTAGATCCTGAAAGCTCCTACAATGAGCAGTTCTTC
clone_size: many; d_call: -; j_call: TRBJ2-6; v_call: TRBV9; cdr3_aa: CASSVVSGAGANVLTF; cdr3_nt: TGTGCCAGCAGCGTAGTCTCAGGGGCTGGGGCCAACGTCCTGACTTTC
clone_size: many; d_call: TRBD2; j_call: TRBJ2-7; v_call: TRBV9; cdr3_aa: CASSVDPSGSYEQYF; cdr3_nt: TGTGCCAGCAGCGTAGATCCTAGCGGGAGCTACGAGCAGTACTTC
clone_size: many; d_call: -; j_call: TRBJ2-5; v_call: TRBV9; cdr3_aa: CASSVAYTRTETQYF; cdr3_nt: TGTGCCAGCAGCGTAGCATATACGCGGACGGAGACCCAGTACTTC
clone_size: many; d_call: -; j_call: TRBJ2-7; v_call: TRBV9; cdr3_aa: CASSVGRGHTYEQYF; cdr3_nt: TGTGCCAGCAGCGTAGGGAGGGGGCACACCTACGAGCAGTACTTC
clone_size: many; d_call: -; j_call: TRBJ2-6; v_call: TRBV9; cdr3_aa: CASKPGPGANVLTF; cdr3_nt: TGTGCCAGCAAGCCTGGTCCTGGGGCCAACGTCCTGACTTTC
clone_size: many; d_call: TRBD2; j_call: TRBJ2-3; v_call: TRBV9; cdr3_aa: CASSLGRDYITDTQYF; cdr3_nt: TGTGCCAGCAGCCTCGGAAGGGACTATATCACAGATACGCAGTATTTT
clone_size: many; d_call: -; j_call: TRBJ2-1; v_call: TRBV9; cdr3_aa: CASSPLSGSYNEQFF; cdr3_nt: TGTGCCAGCAGCCCCCTTAGCGGCTCCTACAATGAGCAGTTCTTC
clone_size: many; d_call: -; j_call: TRBJ2-5; v_call: TRBV9; cdr3_aa: CASSEDFQETQYF; cdr3_nt: TGTGCCAGCAGCGAGGACTTCCAAGAGACCCAGTACTTC
clone_size: many; d_call: -; j_call: TRBJ2-7; v_call: TRBV9; cdr3_aa: CASSVAPGREQYF; cdr3_nt: TGTGCCAGCAGCGTAGCTCCAGGGCGGGAGCAGTACTTC
clone_size: many; d_call: -; j_call: TRBJ2-1; v_call: TRBV9; cdr3_aa: CASSVAAGPYNEQFF; cdr3_nt: TGTGCCAGCAGCGTAGCGGCGGGACCGTACAATGAGCAGTTCTTC
clone_size: many; d_call: TRBD2; j_call: TRBJ2-5; v_call: TRBV9; cdr3_aa: CASSGGTTTETQYF; cdr3_nt: TGTGCCAGCAGCGGCGGGACTACGACCGAGACCCAGTACTTC
clone_size: many; d_call: -; j_call: TRBJ2-1; v_call: TRBV9; cdr3_aa: CASSVDLPMAGHLYNEQFF; cdr3_nt: TGTGCCAGCAGCGTAGACCTCCCCATGGCGGGACATCTCTACAATGAGCAGTTCTTC
clone_size: many; d_call: -; j_call: TRBJ1-4; v_call: TRBV9; cdr3_aa: CASSAGGTNEKLFF; cdr3_nt: TGTGCCAGCAGCGCCGGGGGGACTAATGAAAAACTGTTTTTT